Sequencing of this T cell receptor beta chain was carried out in a study of cytomegalovirus exposure and HLA in healthy donors. Regarding the study as a whole: Most of the TCR beta V segments (in an earlier analysis) were productive either about 87% or about 30% of the time.

CDR3 length: 15 amino acids. V lost 5 bases to trimming and J lost 2 bases, with 15 bases between them. Germline V gene sequence: CDR1 LNHDA, CDR2 SQIVND (reference sequence). PCR was performed using 60 Vbeta and 13 Jbeta primers. Generated by immunoSEQ multiplex PCR, the TCRdb table keeps only in-frame clones and is missing some. The sample totals about 140,000 clones. Concerning this clone itself: The antigen is not known.

The origin of this receptor is a woman aged 18-29 years in good health and CMV-seronegative. The sample taken for sequencing was PBMCs. The gene calls are TRBV19 and TRBJ1-1, with a possible D match to TRBD1 (6 bases). CDR3 protein: CASSSYRVSNTEAFF. The CDR3, as DNA: TGTGCCAGTAGTTCATACAGGGTAAGCAACACTGAAGCTTTCTTT. The complete variable domain, with remaining parts taken from reference TRBV19 and TRBJ1-1, reads DGGITQSPKYLFRKEGQNVTLSCEQNLNHDAMYWYRQDPGQGLRLIYYSQIVNDFQKGDIAEGYSVSREKKESFPLTVTSAQKNPTAFYLCASSSYRVSNTEAFFGQGTRLTVV.